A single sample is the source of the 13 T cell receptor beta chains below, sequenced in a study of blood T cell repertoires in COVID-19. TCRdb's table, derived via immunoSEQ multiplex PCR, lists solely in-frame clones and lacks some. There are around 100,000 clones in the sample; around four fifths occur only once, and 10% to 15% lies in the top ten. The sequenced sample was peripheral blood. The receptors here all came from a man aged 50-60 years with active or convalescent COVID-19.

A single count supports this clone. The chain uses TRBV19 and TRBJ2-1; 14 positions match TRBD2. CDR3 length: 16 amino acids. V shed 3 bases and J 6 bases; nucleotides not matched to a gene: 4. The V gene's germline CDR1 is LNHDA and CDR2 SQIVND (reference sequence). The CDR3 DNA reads TGTGCCAGTAGTATGCGTGGGACTAGCGGGAGCAATGAGCAGTTCTTC. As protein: CASSMRGTSGSNEQFF.

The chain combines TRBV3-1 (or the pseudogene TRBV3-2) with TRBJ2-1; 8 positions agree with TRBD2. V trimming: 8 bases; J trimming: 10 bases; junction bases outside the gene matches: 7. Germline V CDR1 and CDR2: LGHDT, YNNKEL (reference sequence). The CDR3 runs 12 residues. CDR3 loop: CASGLSGGEQFF. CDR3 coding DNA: TGTGCCAGCGGGCTGAGCGGGGGCGAGCAGTTCTTC.

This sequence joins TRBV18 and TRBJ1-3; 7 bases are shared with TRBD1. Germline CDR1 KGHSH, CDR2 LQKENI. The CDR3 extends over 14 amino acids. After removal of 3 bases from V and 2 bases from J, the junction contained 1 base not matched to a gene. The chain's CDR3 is CASSPDRAGNTIYF. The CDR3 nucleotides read TGTGCCAGCTCACCCGACAGGGCTGGAAACACCATATATTTT.

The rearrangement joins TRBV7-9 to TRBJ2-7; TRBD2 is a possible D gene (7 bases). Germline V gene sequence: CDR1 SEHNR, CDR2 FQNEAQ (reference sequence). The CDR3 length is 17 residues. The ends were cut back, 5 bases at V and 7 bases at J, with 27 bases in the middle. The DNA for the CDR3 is TGTGCCAGCAGCCCCCCCTGGGGGGGCCTTCAGGCGGGGGAGCAGTACTTC. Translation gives CASSPPWGGLQAGEQYF.

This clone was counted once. The CDR3 region is CASSTQGARNEQYF. CDR3 DNA sequence: TGTGCCAGTAGTACACAGGGGGCGCGAAACGAGCAGTACTTC. The chain uses TRBV19 and TRBJ2-7; 9 nucleotides line up with TRBD1. Per the germline V gene, CDR1 is LNHDA and CDR2 is SQIVND (reference sequence). J gave up 5 bases and V 4 bases, and 6 bases lay outside the gene matches. The CDR3 length is 14 residues.

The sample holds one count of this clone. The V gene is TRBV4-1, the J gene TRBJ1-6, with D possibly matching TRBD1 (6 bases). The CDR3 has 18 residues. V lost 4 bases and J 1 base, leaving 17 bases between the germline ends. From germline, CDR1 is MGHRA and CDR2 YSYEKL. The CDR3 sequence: CASSPLGGLGSYNSPLHF. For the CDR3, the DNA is TGCGCCAGCAGCCCCCTAGGGGGATTGGGGTCCTATAATTCACCCCTCCACTTT.

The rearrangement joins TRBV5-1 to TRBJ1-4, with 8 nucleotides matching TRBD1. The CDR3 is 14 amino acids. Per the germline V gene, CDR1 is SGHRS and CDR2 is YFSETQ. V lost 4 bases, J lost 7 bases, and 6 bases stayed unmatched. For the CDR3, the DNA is TGCGCCAGCAGCCAGGGACAGGAAGGTGAAAAACTGTTTTTT. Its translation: CASSQGQEGEKLFF.

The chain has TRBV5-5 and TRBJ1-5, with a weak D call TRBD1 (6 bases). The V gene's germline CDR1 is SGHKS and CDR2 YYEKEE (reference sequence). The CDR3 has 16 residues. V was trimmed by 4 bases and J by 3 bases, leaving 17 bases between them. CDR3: CASSPTGYVDNQPQHF. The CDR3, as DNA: TGTGCCAGCAGCCCAACAGGGTATGTGGACAATCAGCCCCAGCATTTT.

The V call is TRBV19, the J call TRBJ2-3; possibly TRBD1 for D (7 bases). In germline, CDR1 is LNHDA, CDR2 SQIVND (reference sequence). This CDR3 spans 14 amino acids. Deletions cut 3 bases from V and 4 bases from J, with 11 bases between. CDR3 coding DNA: TGTGCCAGTAGTATGGGCAGGGGGGCAGATACGCAGTATTTT. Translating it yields CASSMGRGADTQYF.

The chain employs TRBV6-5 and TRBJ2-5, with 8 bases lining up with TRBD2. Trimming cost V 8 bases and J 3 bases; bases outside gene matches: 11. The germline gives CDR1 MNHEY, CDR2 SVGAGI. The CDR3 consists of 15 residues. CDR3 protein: CASGGAGVGEETQYF. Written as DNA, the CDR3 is TGTGCCAGCGGAGGAGCGGGAGTGGGGGAAGAGACCCAGTACTTC.

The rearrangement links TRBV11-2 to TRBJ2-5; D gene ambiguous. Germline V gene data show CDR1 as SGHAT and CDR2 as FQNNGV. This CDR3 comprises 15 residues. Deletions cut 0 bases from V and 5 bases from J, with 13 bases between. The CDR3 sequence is CASSLDPQVVETQYF. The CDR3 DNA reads TGTGCCAGCAGCTTAGATCCTCAGGTTGTGGAGACCCAGTACTTC. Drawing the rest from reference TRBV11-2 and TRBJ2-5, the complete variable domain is EAGVAQSPRYKIIEKRQSVAFWCNPISGHATLYWYQQILGQGPKLLIQFQNNGVVDDSQLPKDRFSAERLKGVDSTLKIQPAKLEDSAVYLCASSLDPQVVETQYFGPGTRLLVL.

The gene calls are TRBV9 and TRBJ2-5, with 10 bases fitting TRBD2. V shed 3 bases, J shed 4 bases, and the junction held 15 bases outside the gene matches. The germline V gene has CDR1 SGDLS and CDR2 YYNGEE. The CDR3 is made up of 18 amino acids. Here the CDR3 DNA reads TGTGCCAGCAGCGCAGGGGGGGCTAGCGGGAGTGTATCAGAGACCCAGTACTTC. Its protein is CASSAGGASGSVSETQYF.

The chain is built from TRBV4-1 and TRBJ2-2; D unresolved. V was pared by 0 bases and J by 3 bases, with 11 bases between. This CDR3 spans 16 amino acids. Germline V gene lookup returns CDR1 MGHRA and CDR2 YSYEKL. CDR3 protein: CASSQDSLEDTGELFF. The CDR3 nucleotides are TGCGCCAGCAGCCAAGATTCCCTAGAGGACACCGGGGAGCTGTTTTTT.